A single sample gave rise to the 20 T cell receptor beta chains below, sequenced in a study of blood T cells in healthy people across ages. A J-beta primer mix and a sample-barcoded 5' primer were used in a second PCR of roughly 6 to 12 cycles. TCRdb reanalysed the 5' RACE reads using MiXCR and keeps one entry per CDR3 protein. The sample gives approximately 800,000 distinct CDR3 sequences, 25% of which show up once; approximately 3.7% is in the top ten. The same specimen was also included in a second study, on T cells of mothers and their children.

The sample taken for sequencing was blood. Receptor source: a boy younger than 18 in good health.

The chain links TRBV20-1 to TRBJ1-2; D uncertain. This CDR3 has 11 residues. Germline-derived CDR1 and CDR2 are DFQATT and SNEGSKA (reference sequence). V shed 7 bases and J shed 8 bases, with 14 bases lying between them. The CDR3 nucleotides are TGCAGTGGACTAGGAGAGAGAGGCTACACCTTC. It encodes CSGLGERGYTF.

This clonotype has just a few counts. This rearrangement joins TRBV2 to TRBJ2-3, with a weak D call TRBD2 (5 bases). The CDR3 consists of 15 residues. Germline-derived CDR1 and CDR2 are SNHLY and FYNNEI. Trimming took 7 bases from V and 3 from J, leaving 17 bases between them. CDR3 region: CASTGSTPGTDTQYF. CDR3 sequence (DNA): TGTGCCAGCACGGGGTCTACCCCCGGGACAGATACGCAGTATTTT.

CDR3 sequence: CASSFDGGKGYGYTF. DNA for the CDR3: TGTGCCAGCAGCTTCGACGGGGGGAAGGGATATGGCTACACCTTC. V is TRBV7-9 and J is TRBJ1-2, with TRBD1 as a possible D gene (5 bases). The CDR3 runs to 15 residues. Deletions cut 3 bases from V and 5 bases from J, with 16 bases between. Germline loops: CDR1 SEHNR, CDR2 FQNEAQ (reference sequence).

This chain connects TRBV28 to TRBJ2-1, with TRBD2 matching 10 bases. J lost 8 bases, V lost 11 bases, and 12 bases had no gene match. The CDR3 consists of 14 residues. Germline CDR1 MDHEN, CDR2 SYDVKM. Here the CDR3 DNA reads TGTGCCTGCCAGAGCGGGAGGGGATTCGATGAGCAGTTCTTC. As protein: CACQSGRGFDEQFF.

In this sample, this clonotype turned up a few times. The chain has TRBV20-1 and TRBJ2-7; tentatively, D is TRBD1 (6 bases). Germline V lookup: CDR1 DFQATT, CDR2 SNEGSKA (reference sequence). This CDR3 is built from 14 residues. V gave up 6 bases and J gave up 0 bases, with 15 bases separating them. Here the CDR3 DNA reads TGCAGTGCCACTCAGACAGGAGCCTCCTACGAGCAGTACTTC. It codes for CSATQTGASYEQYF.

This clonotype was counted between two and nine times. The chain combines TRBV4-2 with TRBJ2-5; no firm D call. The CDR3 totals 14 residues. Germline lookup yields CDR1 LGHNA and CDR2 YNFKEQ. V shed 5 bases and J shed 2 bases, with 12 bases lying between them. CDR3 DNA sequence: TGTGCCAGCAGCTTTACAAGGGTACAAGAGACCCAGTACTTC. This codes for CASSFTRVQETQYF.

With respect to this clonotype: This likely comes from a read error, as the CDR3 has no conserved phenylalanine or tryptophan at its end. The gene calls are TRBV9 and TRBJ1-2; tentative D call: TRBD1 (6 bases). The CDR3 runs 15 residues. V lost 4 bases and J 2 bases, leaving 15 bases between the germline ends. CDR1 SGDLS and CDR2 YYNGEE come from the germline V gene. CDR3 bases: TGTGCCAGCAGCCCAGTGGGGGGCACCAACTATGGCTACACCCTC. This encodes CASSPVGGTNYGYTL.

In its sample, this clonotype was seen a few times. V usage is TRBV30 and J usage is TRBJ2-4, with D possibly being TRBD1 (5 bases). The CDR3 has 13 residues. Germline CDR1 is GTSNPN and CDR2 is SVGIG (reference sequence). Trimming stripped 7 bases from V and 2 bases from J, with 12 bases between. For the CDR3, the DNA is TGTGCCTTAAAAGGGGAATCCAAAAACATTCAGTACTTC. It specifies CALKGESKNIQYF.

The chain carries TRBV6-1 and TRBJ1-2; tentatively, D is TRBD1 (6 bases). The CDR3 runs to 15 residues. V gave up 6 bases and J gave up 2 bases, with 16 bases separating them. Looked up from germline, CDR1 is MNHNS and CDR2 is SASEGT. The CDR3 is CASRITDRTNYGYTF. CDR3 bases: TGTGCCAGCAGGATAACTGACAGGACCAACTATGGCTACACCTTC.

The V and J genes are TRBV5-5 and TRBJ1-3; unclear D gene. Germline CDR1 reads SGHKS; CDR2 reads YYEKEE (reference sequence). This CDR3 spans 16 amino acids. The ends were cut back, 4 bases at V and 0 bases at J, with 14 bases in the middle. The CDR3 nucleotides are TGTGCCAGCAGCACACTCGGCGTACTCTCTGGAAACACCATATATTTT. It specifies CASSTLGVLSGNTIYF.

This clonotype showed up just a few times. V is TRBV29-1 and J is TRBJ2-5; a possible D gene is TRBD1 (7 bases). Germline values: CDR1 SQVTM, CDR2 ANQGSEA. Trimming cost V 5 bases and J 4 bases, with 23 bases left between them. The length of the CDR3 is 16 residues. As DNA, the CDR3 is TGCAGCGTTAAAGGGAGAAGGAGGGGGCCTCCAGAGACCCAGTACTTC. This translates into CSVKGRRRGPPETQYF.

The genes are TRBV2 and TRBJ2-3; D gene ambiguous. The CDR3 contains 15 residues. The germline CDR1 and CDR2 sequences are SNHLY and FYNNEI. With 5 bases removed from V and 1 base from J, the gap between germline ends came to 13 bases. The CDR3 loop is CASSTSGKGTDTQYF. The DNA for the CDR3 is TGTGCCAGCAGTACCTCAGGAAAGGGCACAGATACGCAGTATTTT.

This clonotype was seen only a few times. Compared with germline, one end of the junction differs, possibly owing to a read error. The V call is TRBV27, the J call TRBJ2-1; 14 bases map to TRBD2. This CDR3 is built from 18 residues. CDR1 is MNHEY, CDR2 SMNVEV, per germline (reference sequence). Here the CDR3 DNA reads TGTGCCAGCATCCCTACAGGGACTAGCGGGAGCTCCTACAATGAACAGTTCTTC. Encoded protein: CASIPTGTSGSSYNEQFF.

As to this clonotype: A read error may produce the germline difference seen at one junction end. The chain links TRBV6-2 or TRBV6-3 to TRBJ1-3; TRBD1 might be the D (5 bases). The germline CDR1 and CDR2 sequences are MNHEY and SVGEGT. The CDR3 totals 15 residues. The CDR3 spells CASTYGGLSGNTIYF. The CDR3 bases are TGTGCCAGCACTTACGGGGGACTATCTGGAAACACCATATATTTT.

The CDR3 DNA sequence: TGTGCCAGCAGTTACTCGATTAGCGGTGGCCAAGAGACCCAGTACTTC. Translated, it gives CASSYSISGGQETQYF. The J gene is TRBJ2-5, the V gene TRBV6-5; possible D gene TRBD2, 6 bases. Germline CDR1 and CDR2: MNHEY and SVGAGI. This CDR3 is 16 amino acids long. Trimming pared 0 bases from V and 1 base from J, leaving 12 bases between.

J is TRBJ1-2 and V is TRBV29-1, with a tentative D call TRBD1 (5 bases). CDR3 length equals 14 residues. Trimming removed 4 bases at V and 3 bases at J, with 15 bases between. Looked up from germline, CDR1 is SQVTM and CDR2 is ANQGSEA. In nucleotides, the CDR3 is TGCAGCGTTGCGGCCCGGGGCCTCGACTATGGCTACACCTTC. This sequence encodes CSVAARGLDYGYTF.

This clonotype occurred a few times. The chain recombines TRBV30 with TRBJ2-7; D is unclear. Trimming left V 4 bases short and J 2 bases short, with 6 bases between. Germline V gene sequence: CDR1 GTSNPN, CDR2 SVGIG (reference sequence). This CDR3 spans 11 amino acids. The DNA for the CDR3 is TGTGCCTGGACAGATGCCTACGAGCAGTACTTC. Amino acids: CAWTDAYEQYF.

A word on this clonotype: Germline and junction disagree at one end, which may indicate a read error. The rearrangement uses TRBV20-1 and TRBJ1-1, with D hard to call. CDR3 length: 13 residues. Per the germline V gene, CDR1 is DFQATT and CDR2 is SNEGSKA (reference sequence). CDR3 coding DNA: TGCAGTGCTAGACTGGTAGGGAACACTGAAGCTTCCTTT. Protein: CSARLVGNTEASF.

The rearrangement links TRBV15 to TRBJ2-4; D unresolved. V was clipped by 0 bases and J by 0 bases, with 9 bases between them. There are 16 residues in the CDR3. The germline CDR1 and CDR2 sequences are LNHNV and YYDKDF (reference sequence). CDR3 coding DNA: TGTGCCACCAGCAGAGACGAGATTCTAGCCAAAAACATTCAGTACTTC. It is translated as CATSRDEILAKNIQYF. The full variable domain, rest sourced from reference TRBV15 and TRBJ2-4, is DAMVIQNPRYQVTQFGKPVTLSCSQTLNHNVMYWYQQKSSQAPKLLFHYYDKDFNNEADTPDNFQSRRPNTSFCFLDIRSPGLGDTAMYLCATSRDEILAKNIQYFGAGTRLSVL.

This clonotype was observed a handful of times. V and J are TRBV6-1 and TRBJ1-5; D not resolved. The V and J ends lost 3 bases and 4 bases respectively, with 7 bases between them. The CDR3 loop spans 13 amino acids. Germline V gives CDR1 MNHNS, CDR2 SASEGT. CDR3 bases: TGTGCCAGCAGTGACTACAGAAATCAGCCCCAGCATTTT. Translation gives CASSDYRNQPQHF.